These T cell receptor beta chains were read from a single sample in a study of cytomegalovirus exposure and HLA in healthy donors. The table came from immunoSEQ multiplex PCR; TCRdb's copy has only in-frame clones and leaves some out. The sample lists under 200,000 clones, around 75% occurring once. Input material: PBMCs. These receptors originate from a woman between 25 and 40 years old in good health and CMV-seropositive. The CDR3 runs from the conserved cysteine through the conserved F or W. Fields, in order: V gene, J gene, clone size, D gene, CDR3 protein, CDR3 DNA. D genes are given only for firm matches. Not every row has a clone size; where given, it reads once, few, many or a size class.

TRBV6-4	TRBJ2-1	.	TRBD2	CASSEAGGNYNEQFF	TGTGCCAGCAGTGAAGCGGGGGGAAACTACAATGAGCAGTTCTTC
TRBV27	TRBJ2-5	once	.	CASSLWGRPGEQYF	TGTGCCAGCAGTTTATGGGGCAGGCCGGGGGAGCAGTACTTC
TRBV21-1	TRBJ2-2	few	.	CASSEAGRENTGELFF	TGTGCCAGCAGCGAGGCAGGGAGGGAGAACACCGGGGAGCTGTTTTTT
TRBV25-1	TRBJ1-3	.	.	CASSDTGFSGNTIYF	TGTGCCAGCAGTGACACAGGGTTCTCTGGAAACACCATATATTTT
TRBV10-3	TRBJ2-2	.	.	CAISSDSASTGELFF	TGTGCCATCAGCTCCGACTCCGCCAGCACCGGGGAGCTGTTTTTT
TRBV2	TRBJ2-1	few	TRBD2	CAKTPDFGGRSNEQFF	TGTGCCAAGACTCCTGACTTTGGCGGGAGGAGCAATGAGCAGTTCTTC
TRBV7-9	TRBJ1-1	.	TRBD1	CASSLGAGQKKAFF	TGTGCCAGCAGCTTAGGTGCGGGACAGAAGAAAGCTTTCTTT
TRBV9	TRBJ2-7	.	.	CASSVAQGQSYEQYF	TGTGCCAGCAGCGTAGCTCAGGGACAATCCTACGAGCAGTACTTC
TRBV2	TRBJ2-7	.	.	CASRPGLTYEQYF	TGTGCCAGCAGGCCGGGACTCACCTACGAGCAGTACTTC
TRBV5-6	TRBJ1-1	.	.	CASSADMRTEAFF	TGTGCCAGCAGCGCGGACATGCGCACTGAAGCTTTCTTT
TRBV6-5	TRBJ2-1	.	.	CASSPLPGYYNEQFF	TGTGCCAGCAGTCCCCTGCCGGGATACTACAATGAGCAGTTCTTC
TRBV5-1	TRBJ1-1	.	.	CASSFGVVSTEAFF	TGCGCCAGCAGCTTTGGAGTCGTCTCCACTGAAGCCTTCTTT
TRBV5-1	TRBJ1-1	.	TRBD1	CASSEGQGGDTEAFF	TGCGCCAGCAGCGAGGGACAGGGAGGGGACACTGAAGCTTTCTTT
TRBV6-1	TRBJ2-5	.	.	CASSLREAQYF	TGTGCCAGCAGCCTCAGGGAGGCCCAGTACTTC
TRBV25-1	TRBJ2-5	.	TRBD2	CASSEPSGWGETQYF	TGTGCCAGCAGTGAACCTAGCGGGTGGGGAGAGACCCAGTACTTC
TRBV5-6	TRBJ2-7	.	.	CASTLGDWTYEQYF	TGTGCCAGCACTCTGGGGGACTGGACCTACGAGCAGTACTTC
TRBV7-2	TRBJ1-1	.	.	CASSLARNTEAFF	TGTGCCAGCAGCTTAGCCCGGAACACTGAAGCTTTCTTT
TRBV29-1	TRBJ2-7	.	.	CSVEDHPYEQYF	TGCAGCGTTGAAGACCATCCCTACGAGCAGTACTTC
TRBV27	TRBJ2-7	once	.	CASSLQGRHEQYF	TGTGCCAGCAGTTTACAGGGTCGACACGAGCAGTACTTC
TRBV6-6	TRBJ1-3	.	.	CASSYSNSYSGNTIYF	TGTGCCAGCAGTTACTCTAACAGTTACTCTGGAAACACCATATATTTT
TRBV7-9	TRBJ1-5	.	TRBD1	CASSLDRGNQPQHF	TGTGCCAGCAGCTTAGACAGGGGGAATCAGCCCCAGCATTTT
TRBV7-7	TRBJ2-1	.	TRBD1	CASSLGEDRGYEQFF	TGTGCTAGCAGCTTAGGCGAAGACAGGGGCTATGAGCAGTTCTTC
TRBV7-2	TRBJ2-3	.	.	CASSLGSVGTDTQYF	TGTGCCAGCAGCTTAGGGAGTGTGGGCACAGATACGCAGTATTTT
TRBV9	TRBJ2-7	.	TRBD1	CASSAGQGEFYEQYF	TGTGCCAGCAGCGCCGGACAGGGCGAATTCTACGAGCAGTACTTC
TRBV10-3	TRBJ2-7	few	.	CATRGSVYEQYF	TGTGCCACCCGGGGGTCCGTATACGAGCAGTACTTC
TRBV27	TRBJ2-5	.	.	CASSAWGEQYF	TGTGCCAGCAGTGCCTGGGGAGAGCAGTACTTC
TRBV19	TRBJ2-1	.	TRBD2	CASSIGGRASGEQFF	TGTGCCAGTAGTATAGGCGGGAGGGCCTCTGGTGAGCAGTTCTTC
TRBV9	TRBJ2-7	.	.	CASSVAHGYEQYF	TGTGCCAGCAGCGTAGCCCACGGCTACGAGCAGTACTTC
TRBV19	TRBJ2-3	.	.	CASSISKLAFDTQYF	TGTGCCAGTAGTATTAGTAAACTAGCTTTCGATACGCAGTATTTT
TRBV13	TRBJ2-1	.	TRBD1	CASSFMRTGLVPRNEQFF	TGTGCCAGCAGCTTCATGAGGACAGGCCTGGTGCCTAGGAATGAGCAGTTCTTC
TRBV20-1	TRBJ1-2	.	.	CSARFVDGYTF	TGCAGTGCTAGATTTGTCGATGGCTACACCTTC
TRBV7-9	TRBJ2-7	.	.	CASSSSGLSYEQYF	TGTGCCAGCAGCTCAAGCGGGTTGTCCTACGAGCAGTACTTC
TRBV9	TRBJ2-3	.	.	CASSVAGSDTQYF	TGTGCCAGCAGCGTGGCCGGGTCAGATACGCAGTATTTT
TRBV15	TRBJ2-1	.	.	CATSTSGDEQFF	TGTGCCACCAGCACCTCGGGAGACGAGCAGTTCTTC
TRBV19	TRBJ2-1	.	TRBD2	CASSNTLAGQFF	TGTGCCAGCAGTAACACGCTAGCGGGACAATTCTTC
TRBV28	TRBJ2-1	.	TRBD1	CASSPRGTGGREQFF	TGTGCCAGCAGTCCTCGGGGGACAGGGGGCCGTGAGCAGTTCTTC
TRBV7-3	TRBJ2-7	.	TRBD1	CASSSSGGEQYF	TGTGCCAGCAGCTCGTCAGGGGGCGAGCAGTACTTC
TRBV6-5	TRBJ1-1	.	.	CASSYPTDNTEAFF	TGTGCCAGCAGTTACCCTACAGATAACACTGAAGCTTTCTTT
TRBV4-3	TRBJ1-6	once	TRBD1	CASSQDTAGTGNSPLHF	TGCGCCAGCAGCCAAGATACCGCCGGGACAGGGAATTCACCCCTCCACTTT
TRBV6-5	TRBJ2-7	.	.	CASSPRQPPYEQYF	TGTGCCAGCAGTCCTCGACAGCCACCCTACGAGCAGTACTTC
TRBV5-1	TRBJ2-2	.	TRBD1	CASVRTGSASAHTGELFF	TGCGCCAGCGTTAGGACAGGGTCGGCCAGTGCGCACACCGGGGAGCTGTTTTTT
TRBV7-9	TRBJ2-7	.	.	CASSLPLENFPYEQYF	TGTGCCAGCAGCTTACCACTGGAGAACTTCCCCTACGAGCAGTACTTC
TRBV4-1	TRBJ2-4	.	.	CASSLQALAKNIQYF	TGCGCCAGCAGCCTACAGGCGCTAGCCAAAAACATTCAGTACTTC
TRBV28	TRBJ1-3	.	.	CASSSPRTSGNTIYF	TGTGCCAGCAGTTCCCCAAGGACTAGTGGAAACACCATATATTTT
TRBV5-4	TRBJ2-1	.	.	CASSFGGGEQFF	TGTGCCAGCAGCTTTGGGGGAGGTGAGCAGTTCTTC
TRBV7-9	TRBJ1-3	.	.	CSSSLEVTEF	TGTTCCAGCAGCTTAGAGGTGACAGAATTT
TRBV5-4	TRBJ2-7	few	TRBD2	CASSFWGGYEQYF	TGTGCCAGCAGCTTTTGGGGGGGCTACGAGCAGTACTTC
TRBV6-1	TRBJ1-2	few	TRBD1	CASSGQGHSNYGYTF	TGTGCCAGCAGTGGACAGGGACACTCTAACTATGGCTACACCTTC
TRBV5-5	TRBJ2-2	.	.	CASSLVGGGTGELFF	TGTGCCAGCAGCTTGGTCGGGGGTGGTACCGGGGAGCTGTTTTTT
TRBV27	TRBJ2-2	few	TRBD2	CASSSKREGLVPGELFF	TGTGCCAGCAGTTCCAAGCGGGAGGGCCTCGTCCCCGGGGAGCTGTTTTTT
TRBV6-1	TRBJ2-7	.	TRBD1	CASSDRTGAYEQYF	TGTGCCAGCAGTGATCGGACAGGGGCTTACGAGCAGTACTTC
TRBV29-1	TRBJ1-1	.	.	CSARRGGESMNTEAFF	TGCAGCGCCCGTAGGGGGGGGGAAAGCATGAACACTGAAGCTTTCTTT
TRBV6-5	TRBJ1-6	few	TRBD1	CASTGQGGAFSPLHF	TGTGCCAGCACCGGACAGGGGGGCGCATTTTCACCCCTCCACTTT
TRBV4-1	TRBJ2-7	.	.	CASSQGTDRAYEQYF	TGCGCCAGCAGCCAGGGGACGGACAGAGCCTACGAGCAGTACTTC
TRBV6-1	TRBJ1-5	.	.	CASSDGPQHF	TGTGCCAGCAGTGACGGGCCCCAGCATTTT
TRBV10-1	TRBJ1-6	.	TRBD1	CASSPGGGPLHF	TGCGCCAGCTCCCCAGGGGGCGGACCCCTCCACTTT
TRBV7-9	TRBJ2-7	.	.	CASRRLEAYEQYF	TGTGCCAGCCGGCGTTTGGAGGCCTACGAGCAGTACTTC
TRBV6-5	TRBJ2-1	few	TRBD2	CASRGAGSEQFF	TGTGCCAGCAGGGGAGCGGGGAGTGAGCAGTTCTTC
TRBV5-1	TRBJ2-3	.	TRBD2	CASSTRLAGVTDTQYF	TGCGCCAGCAGCACCCGACTAGCGGGAGTCACAGATACGCAGTATTTT
TRBV19	TRBJ2-1	.	TRBD2	CASIPETSGSINEQFF	TGTGCCAGTATCCCCGAGACTAGCGGGAGCATCAATGAGCAGTTCTTC